Listed below are T cell receptor beta chains from one sample, sequenced in a study of blood T cell repertoires in COVID-19. Assay used: immunoSEQ multiplex PCR; TCRdb lists only in-frame clones, some missing. The table includes 45,000 to 60,000 clones, around 78% detected once. Sequenced material: peripheral blood. These receptor sequences come from a human donor in a cohort sampled during active COVID-19. Each CDR3 is given with its conserved first and last residue. Fields, in order: J gene, D gene, V gene, clone size, CDR3 protein, CDR3 DNA. A D gene is named only where the DNA matches it firmly. Clone size is not always given. Where it is, it says once, few, many or a class for expanded clones.

J gene: TRBJ2-7
D gene: NA
V gene: TRBV6-6
clone size: NA
CDR3 protein: CASSQQESYEQYF
CDR3 DNA: TGTGCCAGCAGCCAACAGGAATCCTACGAGCAGTACTTC

J gene: TRBJ1-6
D gene: TRBD1
V gene: TRBV5-1
clone size: few
CDR3 protein: CASSLEDRGNSPLHF
CDR3 DNA: TGCGCCAGCAGCTTGGAAGACAGGGGCAATTCACCCCTCCACTTT

J gene: TRBJ2-7
D gene: NA
V gene: TRBV5-4
clone size: NA
CDR3 protein: CASSGTASAYEQYF
CDR3 DNA: TGTGCCAGCAGCGGAACAGCTTCTGCCTACGAGCAGTACTTC

J gene: TRBJ1-2
D gene: NA
V gene: TRBV9
clone size: once
CDR3 protein: CASSVPGANYGYTF
CDR3 DNA: TGTGCCAGCAGCGTCCCAGGGGCAAACTATGGCTACACCTTC

J gene: TRBJ2-1
D gene: NA
V gene: TRBV7-9
clone size: NA
CDR3 protein: CASSLIRGVWSVNEQFF
CDR3 DNA: TGTGCCAGCAGCTTAATCAGGGGGGTTTGGTCGGTTAATGAGCAGTTCTTC

J gene: TRBJ1-1
D gene: NA
V gene: TRBV6-5
clone size: once
CDR3 protein: CASSYSIRQEAFF
CDR3 DNA: TGTGCCAGCAGTTACTCGATTCGCCAGGAAGCTTTCTTT

J gene: TRBJ1-6
D gene: NA
V gene: TRBV7-2
clone size: NA
CDR3 protein: CASSLESGVGSPLHF
CDR3 DNA: TGTGCCAGCAGCTTAGAATCAGGGGTAGGGTCACCCCTCCACTTT

J gene: TRBJ1-5
D gene: NA
V gene: TRBV6-4
clone size: NA
CDR3 protein: CASSEAQGRNQPQHF
CDR3 DNA: TGTGCCAGCAGTGAGGCGCAGGGTCGTAATCAGCCCCAGCATTTT

J gene: TRBJ1-2
D gene: TRBD1
V gene: TRBV5-6
clone size: NA
CDR3 protein: CASSLGQGAYGYTF
CDR3 DNA: TGTGCCAGCAGCTTGGGGCAGGGGGCCTATGGCTACACCTTC

J gene: TRBJ1-1
D gene: NA
V gene: TRBV5-4
clone size: once
CDR3 protein: CASRPTGFTEAFF
CDR3 DNA: TGTGCCAGCAGACCTACAGGGTTCACTGAAGCTTTCTTT

J gene: TRBJ2-2
D gene: NA
V gene: TRBV30
clone size: few
CDR3 protein: CAWSDSPSPGELFF
CDR3 DNA: TGTGCCTGGAGTGACAGCCCCTCACCGGGGGAGCTGTTTTTT

J gene: TRBJ2-5
D gene: TRBD2
V gene: TRBV7-9
clone size: NA
CDR3 protein: CASSYPSGSQETQYF
CDR3 DNA: TGTGCCAGCAGCTACCCTAGCGGTTCTCAAGAGACCCAGTACTTC

J gene: TRBJ1-1
D gene: NA
V gene: TRBV4-1
clone size: NA
CDR3 protein: CASSQTTVTEAFF
CDR3 DNA: TGCGCCAGCAGCCAGACCACAGTGACTGAAGCTTTCTTT

J gene: TRBJ1-3
D gene: NA
V gene: TRBV18
clone size: NA
CDR3 protein: CASSPQRDPRLNTIYF
CDR3 DNA: TGTGCCAGCTCACCACAGAGGGATCCCAGACTGAACACCATATATTTT

J gene: TRBJ1-4
D gene: TRBD1
V gene: TRBV4-1
clone size: once
CDR3 protein: CASSQEGTGYEKLFF
CDR3 DNA: TGCGCCAGCAGCCAAGAAGGGACAGGGTACGAAAAACTGTTTTTT

J gene: TRBJ2-7
D gene: NA
V gene: TRBV27
clone size: NA
CDR3 protein: CASSLSSPSYEQYF
CDR3 DNA: TGTGCCAGCAGTTTATCGAGCCCGTCCTACGAGCAGTACTTC

J gene: TRBJ2-5
D gene: NA
V gene: TRBV19
clone size: NA
CDR3 protein: CASSLWTDRETQYF
CDR3 DNA: TGTGCCAGTAGTCTATGGACAGATAGGGAGACCCAGTACTTC

J gene: TRBJ1-1
D gene: NA
V gene: TRBV3-1/TRBV3-2
clone size: NA
CDR3 protein: CASSRHRDGTEAFF
CDR3 DNA: TGTGCCAGCAGCCGCCACAGGGATGGGACTGAAGCTTTCTTT

J gene: TRBJ2-3
D gene: NA
V gene: TRBV7-3
clone size: NA
CDR3 protein: CASSLSFGSTQYF
CDR3 DNA: TGTGCCAGCAGCTTAAGTTTCGGGTCTACGCAGTATTTT

J gene: TRBJ1-5
D gene: NA
V gene: TRBV11-2
clone size: NA
CDR3 protein: CASSDKTNQPQHF
CDR3 DNA: TGTGCCAGCAGCGACAAGACCAATCAGCCCCAGCATTTT

J gene: TRBJ1-2
D gene: TRBD1
V gene: TRBV4-3
clone size: NA
CDR3 protein: CASSQQTGNTNYGYTF
CDR3 DNA: TGCGCCAGCAGCCAACAGACAGGGAACACGAACTATGGCTACACCTTC

J gene: TRBJ1-5
D gene: TRBD1
V gene: TRBV2
clone size: NA
CDR3 protein: CASSADRDQPQHF
CDR3 DNA: TGTGCCAGCAGCGCAGACAGGGATCAGCCCCAGCATTTT

J gene: TRBJ2-7
D gene: TRBD1
V gene: TRBV5-1
clone size: NA
CDR3 protein: CASSSGQGRYEQYF
CDR3 DNA: TGCGCCAGCAGCTCCGGACAGGGGAGATACGAGCAGTACTTC

J gene: TRBJ1-1
D gene: TRBD1
V gene: TRBV3-1/TRBV3-2
clone size: NA
CDR3 protein: CASSLRGDRWF
CDR3 DNA: TGTGCCAGCAGCCTCAGAGGGGACAGGTGGTTT

J gene: TRBJ2-2
D gene: NA
V gene: TRBV11-2
clone size: NA
CDR3 protein: CASRRVASGKGYTGELFF
CDR3 DNA: TGTGCCAGCAGGAGAGTCGCTTCCGGGAAGGGATACACCGGGGAGCTGTTTTTT

J gene: TRBJ1-6
D gene: TRBD1
V gene: TRBV10-1
clone size: few
CDR3 protein: CASSTGKFSPLHF
CDR3 DNA: TGCGCCAGTTCGACAGGGAAATTTTCACCCCTCCACTTT

J gene: TRBJ1-2
D gene: TRBD1
V gene: TRBV24-1
clone size: once
CDR3 protein: CATSDSRTGHYGYTF
CDR3 DNA: TGTGCCACCAGTGATTCGCGGACAGGGCACTATGGCTACACCTTC

J gene: TRBJ1-5
D gene: NA
V gene: TRBV6-2/TRBV6-3
clone size: NA
CDR3 protein: CASSPASGQPQHF
CDR3 DNA: TGTGCCAGCAGTCCGGCCTCGGGTCAGCCCCAGCATTTT

J gene: TRBJ2-7
D gene: NA
V gene: TRBV23-1
clone size: NA
CDR3 protein: CASSPPGVRDRNPASEQYF
CDR3 DNA: TGCGCCAGCAGTCCACCCGGGGTTCGGGATCGAAACCCCGCAAGTGAGCAGTACTTC

J gene: TRBJ1-6
D gene: TRBD1
V gene: TRBV6-2/TRBV6-3
clone size: NA
CDR3 protein: CASSRATTGGGSPLHF
CDR3 DNA: TGTGCCAGCAGCCGTGCCACGACAGGGGGCGGTTCACCCCTCCACTTT

J gene: TRBJ1-1
D gene: NA
V gene: TRBV7-9
clone size: NA
CDR3 protein: CASPEIEGGPNEAFF
CDR3 DNA: TGTGCCAGCCCGGAAATCGAGGGCGGACCGAATGAAGCTTTCTTT

J gene: TRBJ1-1
D gene: TRBD1
V gene: TRBV7-4
clone size: once
CDR3 protein: CALARGQGAVGTEAFF
CDR3 DNA: TGTGCCCTAGCACGGGGACAGGGGGCAGTTGGAACTGAAGCTTTCTTT

J gene: TRBJ1-2
D gene: NA
V gene: TRBV19
clone size: NA
CDR3 protein: CASDPGGTYGYTF
CDR3 DNA: TGTGCCAGCGACCCCGGGGGTACCTATGGCTACACCTTC

J gene: TRBJ1-2
D gene: TRBD1
V gene: TRBV12-3/TRBV12-4
clone size: NA
CDR3 protein: CASSDRGLGGYTF
CDR3 DNA: TGTGCCAGCAGCGACAGGGGGTTGGGGGGCTACACCTTC

J gene: TRBJ1-1
D gene: NA
V gene: TRBV19
clone size: NA
CDR3 protein: CASRRGDLGAFF
CDR3 DNA: TGTGCCAGTAGACGAGGGGACTTGGGAGCTTTCTTT

J gene: TRBJ2-6
D gene: NA
V gene: TRBV6-1
clone size: NA
CDR3 protein: CASSDGTGWSSGANVLTF
CDR3 DNA: TGTGCCAGCAGTGATGGAACGGGATGGAGCTCTGGGGCCAACGTCCTGACTTTC

J gene: TRBJ1-4
D gene: NA
V gene: TRBV5-8
clone size: NA
CDR3 protein: CASRPGMVSPTNEKLFF
CDR3 DNA: TGTGCCAGCAGACCCGGGATGGTTAGTCCCACTAATGAAAAACTGTTTTTT

J gene: TRBJ1-1
D gene: NA
V gene: TRBV6-5
clone size: NA
CDR3 protein: CASRPPGDRTEAFF
CDR3 DNA: TGTGCCAGCAGACCTCCAGGGGACCGGACTGAAGCTTTCTTT

J gene: TRBJ1-1
D gene: NA
V gene: TRBV4-2
clone size: few
CDR3 protein: CASSQDLITEAFF
CDR3 DNA: TGTGCCAGCAGCCAAGATCTAATCACTGAAGCTTTCTTT

J gene: TRBJ2-1
D gene: NA
V gene: TRBV7-9
clone size: NA
CDR3 protein: CASSHPDRDEQFF
CDR3 DNA: TGTGCCAGCAGCCACCCTGATCGCGATGAGCAGTTCTTC

J gene: TRBJ1-1
D gene: TRBD1
V gene: TRBV5-1
clone size: few
CDR3 protein: CASSPGDSPNTEAFF
CDR3 DNA: TGCGCCAGCAGCCCGGGGGACAGCCCGAACACTGAAGCTTTCTTT

J gene: TRBJ2-5
D gene: TRBD2
V gene: TRBV28
clone size: NA
CDR3 protein: CASRRGIWETQYF
CDR3 DNA: TGTGCCAGCAGGCGGGGGATATGGGAGACCCAGTACTTC